This passage covers 18 T cell receptor beta chains from one sample sequenced in a study of blood T cell repertoires in COVID-19. TCRdb's table, derived via immunoSEQ multiplex PCR, lists solely in-frame clones and lacks some. The sample includes under 250,000 clones, approximately 90% seen only once; the top ten take around 1.8%. The sample was PBMCs or T cells enriched from blood (not recorded which). The origin of the receptors is a man between 40 and 49 years old who had recovered from COVID-19.

The CDR3 region has the DNA TGTGCCAGTAGAAAGGACAGGGGCTACGAGCAGTACTTC. Protein product: CASRKDRGYEQYF. The chain joins TRBV19 to TRBJ2-7, with 9 bases matching TRBD1. This CDR3 spans 13 amino acids. From germline, CDR1 is LNHDA and CDR2 SQIVND (reference sequence). V lost 6 bases to trimming and J lost 3 bases; unmatched junction nucleotides: 3.

This chain connects TRBV4-1 to TRBJ1-2; the D gene is possibly TRBD1 (6 bases). Germline-derived CDR1 and CDR2 are MGHRA and YSYEKL. V lost 4 bases and J 0 bases, leaving 9 bases between the germline ends. The CDR3 sequence is 14 residues long. CDR3 in amino acids: CASSLGQTNYGYTF. The DNA for the CDR3 is TGCGCCAGCAGCCTTGGACAGACTAACTATGGCTACACCTTC.

The chain links TRBV5-4 to TRBJ2-1; D is perhaps TRBD2 (5 bases). Looked up from germline, CDR1 is SGHNT and CDR2 is YYREEE (reference sequence). This CDR3 has 16 amino acids. V was clipped by 0 bases and J by 1 base, with 11 bases between them. Here the CDR3 reads CASSLAGVGSYNEQFF. CDR3 bases: TGTGCCAGCAGCTTGGCCGGGGTGGGATCCTACAATGAGCAGTTCTTC.

Comments on this clone: The sample has other DNA sequences that encode this CDR3 too. The genes are TRBV18 and TRBJ1-1; D is possibly TRBD1 (6 bases). The CDR3 runs to 14 residues. The germline V gene encodes CDR1 KGHSH and CDR2 LQKENI. Between the trimmed V and J ends, which lost 3 bases and 3 bases, there was a span of 11 bases. DNA of the CDR3: TGTGCCAGCTCACCTGGGGGGGCGGACACTGAAGCTTTCTTT. Residues: CASSPGGADTEAFF.

J is TRBJ2-7 and V is TRBV13; 7 nucleotides match TRBD1. This CDR3 comprises 15 residues. Germline CDR1 PRHDT, CDR2 FYEKMQ (reference sequence). After removal of 0 bases from V and 4 bases from J, the junction contained 6 bases not matched to a gene. The CDR3 bases are TGTGCCAGCAGCTTAGGAGGACAGGCGGGTTACGAGCAGTACTTC. Its translation is CASSLGGQAGYEQYF.

The V call is TRBV2, the J call TRBJ2-7; 7 bases fit TRBD1. The CDR3 runs 15 residues. J gave up 1 base and V 7 bases, and 10 bases lay outside the gene matches. Germline V gene lookup returns CDR1 SNHLY and CDR2 FYNNEI. This CDR3 is CASTPHPTGSYEQYF. The CDR3 DNA reads as TGTGCCAGCACTCCACATCCGACAGGGTCCTACGAGCAGTACTTC.

The chain joins TRBV28 to TRBJ1-2; D is undetermined. The CDR3 runs to 13 residues. V dropped 5 bases and J dropped 8 bases, with 15 bases sitting between them. Germline CDR1 MDHEN, CDR2 SYDVKM. The CDR3 region has the DNA TGTGCCAGCAGTCCAGGCCACGATCGCGGCTACACCTTC. This sequence encodes CASSPGHDRGYTF.

The V call is TRBV28, the J call TRBJ1-5; D ambiguous. There are 13 residues in the CDR3. Germline CDR1 is MDHEN and CDR2 is SYDVKM. Trimming left V 6 bases short and J 2 bases short, with 8 bases between. The CDR3: CASRWEGNQPQHF. CDR3 coding DNA: TGTGCCAGCAGGTGGGAGGGCAATCAGCCCCAGCATTTT.

The chain has TRBV6-5 and TRBJ2-7, with D unclear. This CDR3 has 15 residues. The germline gives CDR1 MNHEY, CDR2 SVGAGI. With 2 bases removed from V and 6 bases from J, the gap between germline ends came to 17 bases. CDR3 sequence reads: CASSYQADGSGEQYF. As DNA, the CDR3 is TGTGCCAGCAGTTACCAGGCCGACGGTTCAGGCGAGCAGTACTTC.

The chain uses TRBV19 and TRBJ2-4, with D hard to call. Germline CDR1 reads LNHDA; CDR2 reads SQIVND (reference sequence). The V end was cut by 9 bases, the J end by 0 bases, with 15 bases between. This CDR3 is built from 15 residues. The CDR3 coding sequence is TGTGCCAGCACGCCAGGCCTCCTAGCCAAAAACATTCAGTACTTC. Protein sequence: CASTPGLLAKNIQYF.

Ten or more counts support this clone. This chain connects TRBV5-4 to TRBJ2-7; TRBD2 aligns across 9 bases. CDR1 and CDR2 (germline): SGHNT, YYREEE (reference sequence). The CDR3 consists of 15 residues. V trimming: 1 base; J trimming: 5 bases; junction bases outside the gene matches: 7. The CDR3 loop is CASSLSIAGANEQYF. In nucleotides, the CDR3 is TGTGCCAGCAGCTTGTCAATAGCGGGAGCGAACGAGCAGTACTTC.

The V gene is TRBV29-1, the J gene TRBJ1-2; the D is unclear. The CDR3 is 16 residues long. V lost 3 bases and J lost 1, with 18 bases in between. Germline CDR1 SQVTM, CDR2 ANQGSEA. CDR3: CSVDASGQRFNYGYTF. The CDR3 region has the DNA TGCAGCGTTGATGCCTCAGGCCAGCGGTTTAACTATGGCTACACCTTC.

This clone has just a few counts. This chain uses TRBV27 with TRBJ2-1; D is possibly TRBD1 (6 bases). The ends were cut back, 4 bases at V and 4 bases at J, with 8 bases in the middle. This CDR3 is 13 amino acids long. CDR1 is MNHEY, CDR2 SMNVEV, per germline (reference sequence). The CDR3 DNA reads TGTGCCAGCAGTTCCACAGGGTACAATGAGCAGTTCTTC. Its translation: CASSSTGYNEQFF.

The V and J genes are TRBV4-1 and TRBJ2-3, with 7 bases fitting TRBD2. The germline CDR1 and CDR2 sequences are MGHRA and YSYEKL. The CDR3 loop spans 18 amino acids. The junction had 17 bases not matched to a gene; V was cut back by 6 bases and J by 2 bases. CDR3 sequence reads: CASRSYGLLAENTDTQYF. CDR3 DNA: TGCGCCAGCAGATCCTATGGCCTGCTAGCGGAAAACACAGATACGCAGTATTTT.

The V gene is TRBV12-3 or TRBV12-4, the J gene TRBJ2-7; D gene ambiguous. This CDR3 contains 12 residues. Trimming removed 5 bases from V and 9 bases from J, with 14 bases in between. The CDR3 region is CASSNYQTGQYF. The CDR3, as DNA: TGTGCCAGCAGTAATTATCAAACGGGGCAGTACTTC.

The gene calls are TRBV7-7 and TRBJ2-5; a weak D match, TRBD2 (5 bases). The germline V gene has CDR1 SSHAT and CDR2 FNYEAQ (reference sequence). This CDR3 has 14 residues. Trimming cost V 5 bases and J 7 bases, with 17 bases left between them. The CDR3 loop reads CASSRAQEVGTQYF. The DNA for the CDR3 is TGTGCCAGCAGCCGGGCGCAGGAGGTTGGGACCCAGTACTTC.

V is TRBV7-2 and J is TRBJ1-5; D might be TRBD1 (5 bases). Trimming removed 1 base from V and 5 bases from J, with 12 bases in between. The CDR3 is made up of 15 amino acids. Germline V gene data show CDR1 as SGHTA and CDR2 as FQGNSA. As DNA, the CDR3 is TGTGCCAGCAGCTTAGGAGCAGGGTTGCATCAGCCCCAGCATTTT. Encoded protein: CASSLGAGLHQPQHF. The full variable domain, its missing parts supplied by reference TRBV7-2 and TRBJ1-5, is GAGVSQSPSNKVTEKGKDVELRCDPISGHTALYWYRQSLGQGLEFLIYFQGNSAPDKSGLPSDRFSAERTGGSVSTLTIQRTQQEDSAVYLCASSLGAGLHQPQHFGDGTRLSIL.

This clone was seen more than once but under ten times. The chain couples TRBV7-2 to TRBJ1-4; D ambiguous. CDR3 length: 16 amino acids. The germline V gene encodes CDR1 SGHTA and CDR2 FQGNSA. V lost 5 bases and J lost 0, with 13 bases in between. CDR3 sequence (DNA): TGTGCCAGCAGCCCGAGGACTGCCGCAACTAATGAAAAACTGTTTTTT. Translation gives CASSPRTAATNEKLFF.